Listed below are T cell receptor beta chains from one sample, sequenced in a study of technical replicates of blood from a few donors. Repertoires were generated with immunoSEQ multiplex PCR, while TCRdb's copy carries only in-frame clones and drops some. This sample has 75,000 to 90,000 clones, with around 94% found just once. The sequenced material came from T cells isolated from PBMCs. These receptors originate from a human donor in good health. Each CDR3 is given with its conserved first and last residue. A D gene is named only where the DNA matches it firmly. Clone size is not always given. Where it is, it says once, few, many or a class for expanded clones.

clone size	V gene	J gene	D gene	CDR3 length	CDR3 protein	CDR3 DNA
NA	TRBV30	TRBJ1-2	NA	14	CAWSVAVTNYGYTF	TGTGCCTGGAGTGTAGCGGTAACTAACTATGGCTACACCTTC
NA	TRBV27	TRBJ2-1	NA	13	CASSFSASNEQFF	TGTGCCAGCAGTTTTAGCGCCAGCAATGAGCAGTTCTTC
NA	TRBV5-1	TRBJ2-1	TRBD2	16	CASSLAPSAGENEQFF	TGCGCCAGCAGCTTGGCTCCCTCGGCGGGAGAGAATGAGCAGTTCTTC
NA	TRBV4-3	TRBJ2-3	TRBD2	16	CASSQGVAGERHTQYF	TGCGCCAGCAGCCAAGGAGTAGCGGGAGAACGGCATACGCAGTATTTT
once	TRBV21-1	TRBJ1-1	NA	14	CASSRKGKNTEAFF	TGTGCCAGCAGTCGAAAGGGGAAGAACACTGAAGCTTTCTTT
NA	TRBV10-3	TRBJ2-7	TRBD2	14	CAIRPAGDVEEQYF	TGTGCCATCAGGCCTGCGGGAGACGTGGAAGAGCAGTACTTC
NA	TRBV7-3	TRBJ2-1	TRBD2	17	CASSPLVASGISNEQFF	TGTGCCAGCAGCCCCCTAGTCGCTAGCGGTATTTCCAATGAGCAGTTCTTC
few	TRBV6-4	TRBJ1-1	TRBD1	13	CASRDRRGTEAFF	TGTGCCAGCCGGGACAGGAGGGGCACTGAAGCTTTCTTT
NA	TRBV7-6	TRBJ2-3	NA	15	CASSLTGGKSDTQYF	TGTGCCAGCAGCTTAACCGGAGGGAAATCAGATACGCAGTATTTT
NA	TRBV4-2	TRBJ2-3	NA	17	CASSQEESTLSTDTQYF	TGTGCCAGCAGCCAAGAGGAGTCTACTCTAAGCACAGATACGCAGTATTTT
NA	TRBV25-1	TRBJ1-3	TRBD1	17	CASSDQGQPLSGNTIYF	TGTGCCAGCAGTGACCAGGGACAGCCTCTCTCTGGAAACACCATATATTTT
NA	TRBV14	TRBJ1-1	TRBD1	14	CASSQYPGGTEAFF	TGTGCCAGCAGCCAGTATCCAGGGGGAACTGAAGCTTTCTTT
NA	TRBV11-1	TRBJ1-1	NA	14	CASSPVPGNTEAFF	TGTGCCAGCAGCCCCGTTCCAGGGAACACTGAAGCTTTCTTT
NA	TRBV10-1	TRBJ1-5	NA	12	CASRDSGQPQHF	TGCGCCAGCCGCGACTCAGGGCAGCCCCAGCATTTT
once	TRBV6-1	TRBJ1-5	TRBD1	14	CASSVRTGDQPQHF	TGTGCCAGCAGTGTACGGACAGGGGATCAGCCCCAGCATTTT
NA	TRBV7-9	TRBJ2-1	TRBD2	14	CASNRLADYNEQFF	TGTGCCAGCAACCGACTAGCGGATTACAATGAGCAGTTCTTC
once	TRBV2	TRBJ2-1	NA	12	CASKRGNNEQFF	TGTGCCAGCAAGAGAGGAAACAATGAGCAGTTCTTC
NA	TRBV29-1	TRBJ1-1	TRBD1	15	CSVEEGQGWDTEAFF	TGCAGCGTTGAAGAAGGACAGGGATGGGACACTGAAGCTTTCTTT
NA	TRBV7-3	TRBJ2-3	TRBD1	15	CASSLSTGAQDTQYF	TGTGCCAGCAGCTTAAGTACAGGGGCGCAAGATACGCAGTATTTT
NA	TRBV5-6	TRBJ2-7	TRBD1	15	CASSPLGQVQYEQYF	TGTGCCAGCAGCCCATTAGGACAGGTACAATACGAGCAGTACTTC
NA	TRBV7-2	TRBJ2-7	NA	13	CASSSGRLYEQYF	TGTGCCAGCAGCTCCGGGAGACTCTACGAGCAGTACTTC
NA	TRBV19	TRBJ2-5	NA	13	CASNRDSSETQYF	TGTGCCAGTAACCGAGATTCTAGTGAGACCCAGTACTTC
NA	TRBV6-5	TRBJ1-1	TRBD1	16	CASSSATGQGGLEAFF	TGTGCCAGCAGTTCCGCTACGGGACAGGGGGGACTGGAAGCTTTCTTT
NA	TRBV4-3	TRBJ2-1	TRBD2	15	CASSQERGGYNEQFF	TGCGCCAGCAGCCAAGAAAGGGGAGGGTACAATGAGCAGTTCTTC
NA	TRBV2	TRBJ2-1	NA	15	CASSLTGLSYNEQFF	TGTGCCAGCAGTCTGACAGGTCTGTCCTACAATGAGCAGTTCTTC